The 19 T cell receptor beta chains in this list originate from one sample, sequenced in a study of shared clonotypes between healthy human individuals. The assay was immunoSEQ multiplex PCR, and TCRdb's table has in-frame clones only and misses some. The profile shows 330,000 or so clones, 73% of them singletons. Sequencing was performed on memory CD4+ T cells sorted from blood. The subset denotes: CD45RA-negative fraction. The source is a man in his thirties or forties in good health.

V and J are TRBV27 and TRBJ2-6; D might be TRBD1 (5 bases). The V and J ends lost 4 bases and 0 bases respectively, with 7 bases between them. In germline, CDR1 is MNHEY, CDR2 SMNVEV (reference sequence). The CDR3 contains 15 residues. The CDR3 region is CASSSDSSGANVLTF. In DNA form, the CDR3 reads TGTGCCAGCAGTTCCGACAGCTCTGGGGCCAACGTCCTGACTTTC.

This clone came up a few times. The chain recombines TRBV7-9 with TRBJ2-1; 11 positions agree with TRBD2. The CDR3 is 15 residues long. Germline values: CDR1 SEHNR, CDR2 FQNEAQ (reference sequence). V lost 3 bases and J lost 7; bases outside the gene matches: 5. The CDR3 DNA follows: TGTGCCAGCAGCTTCCTACTAGCGGGAGCAAATGAGCAGTTCTTC. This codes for CASSFLLAGANEQFF.

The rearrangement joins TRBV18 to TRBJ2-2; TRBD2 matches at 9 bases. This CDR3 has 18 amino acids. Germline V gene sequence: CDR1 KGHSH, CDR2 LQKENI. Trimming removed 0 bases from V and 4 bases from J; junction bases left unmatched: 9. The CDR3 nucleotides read TGTGCCAGCTCACCACCCCTGGGTAGCGGGGGCCCCACCGGGGAGCTGTTTTTT. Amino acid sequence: CASSPPLGSGGPTGELFF. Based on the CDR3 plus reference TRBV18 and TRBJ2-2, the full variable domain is NAGVMQNPRHLVRRRGQEARLRCSPMKGHSHVYWYRQLPEEGLKFMVYLQKENIIDESGMPKERFSAEFPKEGPSILRIQQVVRGDSAAYFCASSPPLGSGGPTGELFFGEGSRLTVL.

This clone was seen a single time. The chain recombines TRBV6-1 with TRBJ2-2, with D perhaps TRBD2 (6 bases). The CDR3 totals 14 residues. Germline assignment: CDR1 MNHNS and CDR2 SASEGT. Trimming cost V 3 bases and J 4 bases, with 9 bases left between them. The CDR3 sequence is CASSELGGTGELFF. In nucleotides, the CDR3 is TGTGCCAGCAGTGAGTTGGGGGGCACCGGGGAGCTGTTTTTT.

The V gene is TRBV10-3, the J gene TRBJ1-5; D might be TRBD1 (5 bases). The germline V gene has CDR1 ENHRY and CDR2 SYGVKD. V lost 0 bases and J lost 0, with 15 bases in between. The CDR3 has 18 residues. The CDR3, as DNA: TGTGCCATCAGTGAGTCGAGGGGCCGGGATAATAGCAATCAGCCCCAGCATTTT. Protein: CAISESRGRDNSNQPQHF.

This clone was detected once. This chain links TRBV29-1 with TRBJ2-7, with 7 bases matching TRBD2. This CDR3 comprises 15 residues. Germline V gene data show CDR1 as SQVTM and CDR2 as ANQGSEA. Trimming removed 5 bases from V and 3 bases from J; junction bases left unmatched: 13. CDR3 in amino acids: CSVLGGGGSIYEQYF. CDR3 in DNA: TGCAGCGTTCTGGGGGGTGGCGGGAGCATCTACGAGCAGTACTTC.

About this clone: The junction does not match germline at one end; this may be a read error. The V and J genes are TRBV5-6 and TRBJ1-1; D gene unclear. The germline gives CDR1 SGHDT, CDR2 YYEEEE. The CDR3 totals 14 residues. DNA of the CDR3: TGTGCCAGCAACTTGGGATGGGATCGCACTGAAGCTTTCTTT. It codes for CASNLGWDRTEAFF.

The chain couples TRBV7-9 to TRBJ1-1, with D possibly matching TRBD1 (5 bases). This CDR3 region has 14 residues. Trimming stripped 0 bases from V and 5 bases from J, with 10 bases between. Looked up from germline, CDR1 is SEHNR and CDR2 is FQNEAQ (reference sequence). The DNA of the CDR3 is TGTGCCAGCAGCTTAGCGGGGGTGCGGACTGAAGCTTTCTTT. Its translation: CASSLAGVRTEAFF.

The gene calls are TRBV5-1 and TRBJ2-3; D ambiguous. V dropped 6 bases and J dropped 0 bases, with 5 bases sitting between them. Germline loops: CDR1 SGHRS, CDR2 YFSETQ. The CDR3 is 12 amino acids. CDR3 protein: CASKVSTDTQYF. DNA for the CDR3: TGCGCCAGCAAGGTTAGCACAGATACGCAGTATTTT.

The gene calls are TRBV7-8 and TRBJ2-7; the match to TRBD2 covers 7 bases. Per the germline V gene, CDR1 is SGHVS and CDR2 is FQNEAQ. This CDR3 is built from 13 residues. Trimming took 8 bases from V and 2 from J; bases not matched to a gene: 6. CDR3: CASSSGPTYEQYF. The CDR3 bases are TGTGCCAGCTCTAGCGGACCCACCTACGAGCAGTACTTC.

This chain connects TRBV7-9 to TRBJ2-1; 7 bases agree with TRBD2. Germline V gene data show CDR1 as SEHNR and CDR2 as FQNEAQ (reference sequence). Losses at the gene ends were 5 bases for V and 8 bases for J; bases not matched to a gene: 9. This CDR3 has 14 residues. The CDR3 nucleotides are TGTGCCAGCAGCACAAGCGGGAAAGGCTATGAGCAGTTCTTC. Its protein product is CASSTSGKGYEQFF. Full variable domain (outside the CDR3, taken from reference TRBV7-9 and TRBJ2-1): DTGVSQNPRHKITKRGQNVTFRCDPISEHNRLYWYRQTLGQGPEFLTYFQNEAQLEKSRLLSDRFSAERPKGSFSTLEIQRTEQGDSAMYLCASSTSGKGYEQFFGPGTRLTVL.

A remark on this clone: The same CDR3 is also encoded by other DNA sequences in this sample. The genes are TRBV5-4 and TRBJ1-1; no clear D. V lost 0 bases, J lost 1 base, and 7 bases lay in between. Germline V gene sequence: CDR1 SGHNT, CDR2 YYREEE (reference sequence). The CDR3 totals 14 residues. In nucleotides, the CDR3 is TGTGCCAGCAGCTTGGCAGGCAGGAACACTGAAGCTTTCTTT. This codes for CASSLAGRNTEAFF.

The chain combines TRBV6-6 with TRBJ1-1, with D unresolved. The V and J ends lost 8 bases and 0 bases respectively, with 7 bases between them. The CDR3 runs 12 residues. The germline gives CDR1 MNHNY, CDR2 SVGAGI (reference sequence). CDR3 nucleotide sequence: TGTGCCAGCTCTTACATGAACACTGAAGCTTTCTTT. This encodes CASSYMNTEAFF.

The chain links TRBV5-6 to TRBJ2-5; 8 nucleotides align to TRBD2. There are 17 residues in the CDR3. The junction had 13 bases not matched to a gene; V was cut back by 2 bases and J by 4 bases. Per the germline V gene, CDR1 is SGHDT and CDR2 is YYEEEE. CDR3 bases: TGTGCCAGCAGCTTTACGGGCGGCGGGAGGAGGATAGAGACCCAGTACTTC. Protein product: CASSFTGGGRRIETQYF.

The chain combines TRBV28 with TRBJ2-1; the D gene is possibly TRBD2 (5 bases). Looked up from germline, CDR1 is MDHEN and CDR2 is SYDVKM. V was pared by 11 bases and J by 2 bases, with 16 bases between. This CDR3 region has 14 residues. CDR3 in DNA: TGTGCCGAAGGTAGAGGGAGCGCCTACAATGAGCAGTTCTTC. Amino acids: CAEGRGSAYNEQFF. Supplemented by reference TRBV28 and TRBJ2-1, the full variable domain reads DVKVTQSSRYLVKRTGEKVFLECVQDMDHENMFWYRQDPGLGLRLIYFSYDVKMKEKGDIPEGYSVSREKKERFSLILESASTNQTSMYLCAEGRGSAYNEQFFGPGTRLTVL.

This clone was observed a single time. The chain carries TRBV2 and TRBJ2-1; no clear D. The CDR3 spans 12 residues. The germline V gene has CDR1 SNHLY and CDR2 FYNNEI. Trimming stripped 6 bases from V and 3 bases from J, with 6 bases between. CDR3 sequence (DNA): TGTGCCAGCAGCCAGAACTACAATGAGCAGTTCTTC. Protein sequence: CASSQNYNEQFF.

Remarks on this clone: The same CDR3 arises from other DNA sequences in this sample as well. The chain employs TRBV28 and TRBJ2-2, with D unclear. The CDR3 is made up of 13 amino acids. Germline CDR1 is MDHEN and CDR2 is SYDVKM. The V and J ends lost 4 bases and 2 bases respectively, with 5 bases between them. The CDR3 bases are TGTGCCAGCAGTTCTAGAAACACCGGGGAGCTGTTTTTT. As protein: CASSSRNTGELFF.

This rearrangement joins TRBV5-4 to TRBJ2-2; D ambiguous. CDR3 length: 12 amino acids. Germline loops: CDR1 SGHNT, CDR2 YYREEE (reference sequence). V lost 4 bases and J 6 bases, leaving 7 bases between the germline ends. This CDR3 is CASSHRPGELFF. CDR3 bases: TGTGCCAGCAGCCACCGTCCCGGGGAGCTGTTTTTT.

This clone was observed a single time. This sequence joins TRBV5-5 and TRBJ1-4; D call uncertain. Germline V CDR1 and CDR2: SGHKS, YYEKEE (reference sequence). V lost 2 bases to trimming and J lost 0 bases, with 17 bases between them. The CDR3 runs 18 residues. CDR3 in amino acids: CASSFASLTASTNEKLFF. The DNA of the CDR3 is TGTGCCAGCAGCTTCGCCTCCCTGACGGCTTCAACTAATGAAAAACTGTTTTTT.